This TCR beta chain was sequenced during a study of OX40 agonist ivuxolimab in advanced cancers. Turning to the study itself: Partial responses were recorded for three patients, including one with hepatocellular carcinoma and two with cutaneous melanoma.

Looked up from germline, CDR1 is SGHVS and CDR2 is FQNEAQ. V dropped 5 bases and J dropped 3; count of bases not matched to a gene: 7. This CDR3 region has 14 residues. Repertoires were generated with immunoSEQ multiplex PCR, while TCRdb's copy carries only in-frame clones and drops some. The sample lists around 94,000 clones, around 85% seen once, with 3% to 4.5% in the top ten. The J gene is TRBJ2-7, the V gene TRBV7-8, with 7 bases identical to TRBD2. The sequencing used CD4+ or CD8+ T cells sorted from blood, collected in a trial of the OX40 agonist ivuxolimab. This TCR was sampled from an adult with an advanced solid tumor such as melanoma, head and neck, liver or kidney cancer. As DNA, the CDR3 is TGTGCCAGCAGCGCGTGGGGCGGGAGCTACGAGCAGTACTTC. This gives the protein CASSAWGGSYEQYF.